This T cell receptor beta chain stems from a study of shared clonotypes between healthy human individuals. Across the whole study: Per donor, CD8 memory used one plate, CD8 naive used two, CD4 memory used three and CD4 naive used three.

V gave up 5 bases and J gave up 10 bases, with 13 bases separating them. The CDR3 is made up of 12 amino acids. Germline values: CDR1 MNHEY, CDR2 SMNVEV (reference sequence). This clone was seen just once. No antigen is known for it. The DNA input per sorted-subset replicate PCR was roughly 0.2 ug, corresponding to 30,000 or so T cell genomes. Source study methods: Junction-only immunoSEQ sequences carried no quality scores, so filtering differed. Generated by immunoSEQ multiplex PCR, the TCRdb table keeps only in-frame clones and is missing some. V and J calls and clone size come straight from that table; D and trimming were deduced from the DNA. The data contain about 680,000 clones, around 72% of them singletons. The study, taken as a whole, reports: Sharing across several donors was seen in approximately 5.2% of naive CD4 clonotypes.

Sample: memory CD4+ T cells sorted from blood. The subset was: CD45RA-negative fraction. The rearrangement uses TRBV27 and TRBJ2-3, with no clear D. This receptor was obtained from a young woman in good health. The CDR3 protein is CASSPLGGPQYF. DNA for the CDR3: TGTGCCAGCAGTCCCCTAGGCGGACCGCAGTATTTT.